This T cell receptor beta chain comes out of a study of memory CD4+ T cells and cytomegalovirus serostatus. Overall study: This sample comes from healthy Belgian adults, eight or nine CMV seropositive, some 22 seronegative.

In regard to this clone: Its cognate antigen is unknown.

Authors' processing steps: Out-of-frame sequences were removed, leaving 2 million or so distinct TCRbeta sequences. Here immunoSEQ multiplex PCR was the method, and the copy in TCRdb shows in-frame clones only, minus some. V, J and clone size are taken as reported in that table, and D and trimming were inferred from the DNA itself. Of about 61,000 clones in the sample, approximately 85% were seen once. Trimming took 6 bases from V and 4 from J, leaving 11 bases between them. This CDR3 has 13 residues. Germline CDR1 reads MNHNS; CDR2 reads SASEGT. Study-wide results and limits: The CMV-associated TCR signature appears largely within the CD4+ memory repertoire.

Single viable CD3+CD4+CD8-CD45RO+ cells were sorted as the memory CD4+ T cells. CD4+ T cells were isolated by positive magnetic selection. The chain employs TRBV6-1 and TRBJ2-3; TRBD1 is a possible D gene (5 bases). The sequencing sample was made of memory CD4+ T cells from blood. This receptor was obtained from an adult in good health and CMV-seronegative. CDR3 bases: TGTGCCAGCAGGACATTAGGGGCAGATACGCAGTATTTT. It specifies CASRTLGADTQYF.